This T cell receptor beta chain originates from a study of T cell responses to AZD1222 COVID-19 vaccine. About the study: Doses given second, at about 4 or about 12 weeks, were pooled. The study, taken as a whole, reports: Of spike-specific TCRs, nearly half reportedly target regions left unmutated in variants. Just five to seven people given AZD1222 tested seropositive at baseline.

CDR1 SGHAT and CDR2 FQNNGV come from the germline V gene. The CDR3 consists of 11 residues. V lost 4 bases to trimming and J lost 4 bases, with 4 bases between them. Using immunoSEQ multiplex PCR, the repertoire was profiled, and TCRdb retains in-frame clones only, with some absent. The data show some 130,000 clones, with around four fifths seen just once and approximately 4% held by the top ten. The sample holds a few counts of this clone. Its specificity is unknown. The material was peripheral blood, obtained on day 0 of AZD1222 vaccination. The chain uses TRBV11-2 and TRBJ1-1; no clear D. The receptor's source is an adult in good health. CDR3 residues: CASSSVTEAFF. In nucleotides, the CDR3 is TGTGCCAGCAGCTCTGTCACTGAAGCTTTCTTT.